This record covers a single TCR beta chain. This clonotype was observed at least ten times. Which antigen it targets is not known. No base-level quality is on record; no much larger clone is a single base apart. The data stem from a study of T cell repertoires in cytomegalovirus infection (dated by TCRdb to about 2019). Regarding the study in general: The peptide stimulations were aimed at well-studied HLA-B-restricted epitopes as well as recently identified HLA-C-restricted CMV epitopes, whose presentation resists viral immunomodulation. Donor HLA type was relevant to the analysis, because carriage of CMV infection together with the matching HLA type was indicated by public TCR beta signatures. Study-wide conclusions, independent of this receptor: In both this cohort and an independent roughly 350-donor cohort, the cumulative frequency of public TCR beta family members distinguished carriers of CMV infection plus the relevant HLA type. In the ex vivo response, HLA-C-restricted CMV-specific TCR beta clonotypes were dominant, and in two of eight donors the single most frequent clonotype came from this HLA-C-restricted group.

This sample's treatment or condition label indicates: in vitro stimulation with specific CMV peptide epitopes to enrich CMV-specific T cells. Measured from the cysteine to the phenylalanine, the CDR3 is 14 residues long. CDR3 DNA only is kept here, 42 bases in frame from base 1. The germline V gene yields SGHAT for CDR1 and FQNNGV for CDR2. Trimming at the junction amounts to 3 bases on V and 6 bases on J, and the germline ends lie 15 bases apart. Sequencing instrument: Illumina HiSeq 1500. TCRdb cleaned the public reads at Q25 with fastp, built clones with MiXCR and kept in-frame beta chains. Rows matching on CDR3 protein sequence are summarized as one entry with the most common DNA and genes. This sample holds around 95,000 distinct CDR3 sequences; about 29% were observed only once. The ten top clones hold roughly 70% of the sample.

The sample in question was CD8+ T cells from cultured PBMCs, obtained from culture after CMV antigen stimulation. The chain is assembled from TRBV11-2 and TRBJ2-7; the D call is tentative, TRBD1 or TRBD2, as each matches 5 bases. The sequence derives from a human donor in good health (CMV status not recorded). Some clones in this sample may be carry-over from other donors' samples. The nucleotide sequence reads TGTGCCAGCAGCTTGGGTTTCGGGACCCGCGAGCAGTACTTC. This translates into CASSLGFGTREQYF.